The 12 T cell receptor beta chains below come from one sample, sequenced in a study of T cell responses to AZD1222 COVID-19 vaccine. Profiling relied on immunoSEQ multiplex PCR, and the TCRdb table lists in-frame clones only, not all of them. This table has tens of thousands of clones, about 90% appearing once. Sample: peripheral blood, taken on day 0 of AZD1222 vaccination. These TCRs come from an adult in good health.

V and J are TRBV4-2 and TRBJ1-1; D gene uncertain. CDR1 is LGHNA and CDR2 is YNFKEQ in the germline V gene. The CDR3 is made up of 13 amino acids. V was clipped by 1 base and J by 0 bases, with 3 bases between them. Here the CDR3 DNA reads TGTGCCAGCAGCCAAGCCGTGAACACTGAAGCTTTCTTT. Protein sequence: CASSQAVNTEAFF.

This clone was found once. The chain links TRBV2 to TRBJ2-1; D is possibly TRBD2 (5 bases). The V end was cut by 4 bases, the J end by 2 bases, with 9 bases between. Germline assignment: CDR1 SNHLY and CDR2 FYNNEI. The CDR3 consists of 14 residues. The CDR3 DNA reads as TGTGCCAGCAGTGTTCGGGGAACCTACAATGAGCAGTTCTTC. It yields the protein CASSVRGTYNEQFF. Combining the CDR3 with reference TRBV2 and TRBJ2-1 gives the whole variable domain EPEVTQTPSHQVTQMGQEVILRCVPISNHLYFYWYRQILGQKVEFLVSFYNNEISEKSEIFDDQFSVERPDGSNFTLKIRSTKLEDSAMYFCASSVRGTYNEQFFGPGTRLTVL.

The CDR3: CASSATGTSTHNEQFF. The CDR3 DNA reads TGTGCCAGCAGCGCCACCGGGACTAGCACCCACAATGAGCAGTTCTTC. The V and J genes are TRBV9 and TRBJ2-1, with 9 bases lining up with TRBD2. Unmatched junction bases numbered 9, after V lost 3 bases and J lost 5 bases. There are 16 residues in the CDR3. CDR1 is SGDLS, CDR2 YYNGEE, per germline. Drawing the rest from reference TRBV9 and TRBJ2-1, the complete variable domain is DSGVTQTPKHLITATGQRVTLRCSPRSGDLSVYWYQQSLDQGLQFLIQYYNGEERAKGNILERFSAQQFPDLHSELNLSSLELGDSALYFCASSATGTSTHNEQFFGPGTRLTVL.

The chain joins TRBV6-5 to TRBJ1-1; 7 bases are a match to TRBD1. The CDR3 extends over 12 amino acids. Germline-derived CDR1 and CDR2 are MNHEY and SVGAGI. Trimming cost V 6 bases and J 5 bases; bases outside gene matches: 3. The CDR3 loop is CASSTGVTEAFF. The CDR3 DNA sequence: TGTGCCAGCAGCACAGGGGTTACTGAAGCTTTCTTT.

This clone has a single count. The genes are TRBV7-3 and TRBJ2-1, with D perhaps assigned TRBD1 or TRBD2 (5 bases each). Germline values: CDR1 SGHTA, CDR2 FQGTGA. The V end was cut by 8 bases, the J end by 0 bases, with 14 bases between. The CDR3 has 15 residues. CDR3 loop: CASAPGPSSYNEQFF. The CDR3 DNA reads TGTGCCAGCGCCCCGGGACCTAGCTCCTACAATGAGCAGTTCTTC.

This clone was picked up one time. V and J are TRBV29-1 and TRBJ1-4; unclear D gene. The CDR3 runs 12 residues. The V end was cut by 3 bases, the J end by 6 bases, with 8 bases between. Germline CDR1 and CDR2: SQVTM and ANQGSEA. The CDR3 here is CSVEDLHEKLFF. The CDR3 DNA is TGCAGCGTTGAGGACTTACATGAAAAACTGTTTTTT.

The chain joins TRBV7-8 to TRBJ1-6; no reliable D call. V lost 0 bases and J 4 bases, leaving 7 bases between the germline ends. The germline CDR1 and CDR2 sequences are SGHVS and FQNEAQ. CDR3 length: 15 residues. The CDR3 sequence: CASSLALEYNSPLHF. The CDR3 DNA sequence: TGTGCCAGCAGCTTAGCGCTGGAATATAATTCACCCCTCCACTTT. Filled out from reference TRBV7-8 and TRBJ1-6, the complete variable domain reads GAGVSQSPRYKVAKRGQDVALRCDPISGHVSLFWYQQALGQGPEFLTYFQNEAQLDKSGLPSDRFFAERPEGSVSTLKIQRTQQEDSAVYLCASSLALEYNSPLHFGNGTRLTVT.

The genes are TRBV10-3 and TRBJ1-5; 7 nucleotides align to TRBD1. Germline values: CDR1 ENHRY, CDR2 SYGVKD. The CDR3 has 14 residues. Trimming at V came to 10 bases and at J to 2 bases, leaving 8 bases not matched to a gene. CDR3 in amino acids: CATTNRGGNQPQHF. Written as DNA, the CDR3 is TGTGCCACCACCAACAGGGGCGGCAATCAGCCCCAGCATTTT.

This chain joins TRBV29-1 and TRBJ1-2; D unresolved. Germline-derived CDR1 and CDR2 are SQVTM and ANQGSEA. With 0 bases removed from V and 7 bases from J, the gap between germline ends came to 12 bases. The CDR3 has 13 amino acids. CDR3 bases: TGCAGCGTTGAAGATAGGCCTAAGCCTGGCTACACCTTC. Translation gives CSVEDRPKPGYTF.

The chain combines TRBV24-1 with TRBJ2-6, with 8 bases that match TRBD1. The CDR3 sequence is 16 residues long. V was pared by 5 bases and J by 1 base, with 3 bases of the junction left unmatched. Per germline, CDR1 KGHDR and CDR2 SFDVKD. The CDR3 here is CATSGTGSSGANVLTF. CDR3 bases: TGTGCCACCAGTGGGACAGGGTCTTCTGGGGCCAACGTCCTGACTTTC.

The chain employs TRBV7-2 and TRBJ1-6; the D gene is possibly TRBD1 (6 bases). CDR3 length: 14 amino acids. From germline, CDR1 is SGHTA and CDR2 FQGNSA. The V and J ends lost 5 bases and 5 bases respectively, with 10 bases between them. The CDR3 reads CASSKQGNNSPLHF. As DNA, the CDR3 is TGTGCCAGCAGCAAACAGGGTAATAATTCACCCCTCCACTTT.

The gene calls are TRBV7-2 and TRBJ1-6; D uncertain. Trimming took off 1 base at V and 7 bases at J, with 14 bases between the two ends. Per the germline V gene, CDR1 is SGHTA and CDR2 is FQGNSA. This CDR3 is built from 16 residues. DNA of the CDR3: TGTGCCAGCAGCTTAGACAGCGCGGGTTACAATTCACCCCTCCACTTT. Encoded protein: CASSLDSAGYNSPLHF.